This T cell receptor beta chain appears in the sequencing data of a study of T cell changes during pregnancy in multiple sclerosis (dated 2019 in TCRdb). Regarding the research as a whole: The study examined how the T cell repertoire changed over the course of pregnancy in women with multiple sclerosis.

Receptors were amplified or captured by the immunoSEQ multiplex PCR assay. TCRdb provides this immuneACCESS table in a form limited to in-frame rearrangements. Some clones are lacking; in checked studies, under half of them reflect an unresolved V gene, and why the rest are absent is not known. This sample holds tens of thousands of clones; 90% were observed only once. Of the sample, more than 9% falls within the top ten clones. Taken from cysteine to phenylalanine, the CDR3 has 16 residues. Only the CDR3 DNA stays, 48 bases, in frame from base 1. CDR1 and CDR2, looked up from the germline V gene, are SGHTA and FQGNSA. Trimming accounts for 1 base at V and 2 bases at J, while the number of junction bases matched to no gene is 2. For this clone: No antigen is known for it. The input lacks base qualities; no much larger clone sits a single base away.

The chain is made from TRBV7-2 and TRBJ1-1, and 12 junctional nucleotides match TRBD1. This TCR was sampled from a female donor in good health, enrolled as a control in a pregnancy study. Sequenced material: peripheral blood, taken after pregnancy. The CDR3 protein is CASSLVGTGGNTEAFF. The DNA is as follows: TGTGCCAGCAGCTTAGTCGGGACAGGGGGCAACACTGAAGCTTTCTTT.